These 18 T cell receptor beta chains came from one sample sequenced in a study of graft-versus-host responses after intestinal transplantation. The method was immunoSEQ multiplex PCR; TCRdb's version includes in-frame clones alone and lacks a portion of them. The data contain approximately 82,000 clones, about nine tenths of them seen just once; the ten biggest clones take up over 0.095%. These TCRs are of unknown antigen specificity. This sample comprised unstimulated CD4+ T cells sorted from spleen or lymph node cells, obtained before intestinal transplant. The receptor source for this set is a human donor who received an intestinal transplant.

The CDR3 here is CASRPGGDTGELFF. The DNA for the CDR3 is TGTGCCAGCAGACCAGGGGGCGACACCGGGGAGCTGTTTTTT. The V and J genes are TRBV7-2 and TRBJ2-2, with 8 bases lining up with TRBD1. With 6 bases clipped from V and 3 bases from J, the junction kept 3 bases outside the gene matches. Per the germline V gene, CDR1 is SGHTA and CDR2 is FQGNSA. The CDR3 has 14 amino acids.

The V and J genes are TRBV7-2 and TRBJ2-7, with D uncertain. The V end was cut by 4 bases, the J end by 5 bases, with 12 bases between. The CDR3 runs 13 residues. Looked up from germline, CDR1 is SGHTA and CDR2 is FQGNSA. The CDR3 DNA is TGTGCCAGCAGCTCCAGGCCTACGGACGAGCAGTACTTC. Encoded protein: CASSSRPTDEQYF.

The V call is TRBV7-2, the J call TRBJ1-5; 7 bases are a match to TRBD1. The V and J ends lost 1 base and 4 bases, in that order; junction bases with no gene match: 10. Germline assignment: CDR1 SGHTA and CDR2 FQGNSA. This CDR3 has 17 residues. The CDR3 DNA sequence: TGTGCCAGCAGCTTAGAGGAGGGGGCGTTAGGAAATCAGCCCCAGCATTTT. It encodes CASSLEEGALGNQPQHF.

V is TRBV19 and J is TRBJ1-2; D is ambiguous. The CDR3 length is 13 residues. Germline V CDR1 and CDR2: LNHDA, SQIVND (reference sequence). Trimming left V 3 bases short and J 8 bases short, with 13 bases between. DNA of the CDR3: TGTGCCAGTAGTATCGGGCAGGACTTCGGCTACACCTTC. It is translated as CASSIGQDFGYTF.

Note on this clone: Different DNA sequences within this sample yield the same CDR3. The chain is built from TRBV7-9 and TRBJ2-4; 13 bases match TRBD2. Germline V lookup: CDR1 SEHNR, CDR2 FQNEAQ (reference sequence). This CDR3 contains 17 residues. V lost 5 bases and J lost 7; bases outside the gene matches: 11. The CDR3 spells CASSLGLAGARVNIQYF. Here the CDR3 DNA reads TGTGCCAGCAGCCTAGGACTAGCGGGGGCGAGAGTCAACATTCAGTACTTC. Full variable domain (missing parts from reference TRBV7-9 and TRBJ2-4): DTGVSQNPRHKITKRGQNVTFRCDPISEHNRLYWYRQTLGQGPEFLTYFQNEAQLEKSRLLSDRFSAERPKGSFSTLEIQRTEQGDSAMYLCASSLGLAGARVNIQYFGAGTRLSVL.

The CDR3 spells CASSPGQGYEQYF. CDR3 nucleotides: TGTGCCAGCAGCCCCGGACAGGGGTACGAGCAGTACTTC. The gene calls are TRBV7-7 and TRBJ2-7; 9 nucleotides agree with TRBD1. Germline values: CDR1 SSHAT, CDR2 FNYEAQ (reference sequence). The CDR3 sequence is 13 residues long. With V trimmed by 5 bases and J by 4 bases, 3 bases remained unmatched.

The chain joins TRBV4-3 to TRBJ2-5; 7 bases are a match to TRBD2. Losses at the gene ends were 3 bases for V and 3 bases for J; bases not matched to a gene: 7. CDR3 size: 15 residues. Per the germline V gene, CDR1 is LGHNA and CDR2 is YSLEER. Here the CDR3 reads CASSHVWGGEETQYF. The CDR3 DNA follows: TGCGCCAGCAGCCATGTATGGGGGGGAGAAGAGACCCAGTACTTC.

This clone was seen only once. The V and J genes are TRBV30 and TRBJ2-1, with 9 bases that match TRBD1. Germline CDR1 and CDR2: GTSNPN and SVGIG (reference sequence). This CDR3 contains 15 residues. Trimming at V came to 0 bases and at J to 6 bases, leaving 6 bases not matched to a gene. The DNA of the CDR3 is TGTGCCTGGAGTGTTGAGACAGGGGGGGGCAATGAGCAGTTCTTC. Translating it yields CAWSVETGGGNEQFF.

This rearrangement joins TRBV14 to TRBJ1-2, with 9 bases that match TRBD1. The CDR3 totals 15 residues. The germline V gene encodes CDR1 SGHDN and CDR2 FVKESK. V gave up 4 bases and J gave up 7 bases; unmatched junction bases: 10. The CDR3 bases are TGTGCCAGCAGCCCAAGCGGCACAGGGGGCCTTGGCTACACCTTC. The encoded protein is CASSPSGTGGLGYTF. The whole variable domain, remainder taken from reference TRBV14 and TRBJ1-2, is EAGVTQFPSHSVIEKGQTVTLRCDPISGHDNLYWYRRVMGKEIKFLLHFVKESKQDESGMPNNRFLAERTGGTYSTLKVQPAELEDSGVYFCASSPSGTGGLGYTFGSGTRLTVV.

This clone has just one count. The V gene is TRBV19, the J gene TRBJ1-1, with no clear D. The CDR3 contains 13 residues. The germline V and J ends were trimmed by 6 bases and 5 bases, with 13 bases remaining between them. In germline, CDR1 is LNHDA, CDR2 SQIVND (reference sequence). CDR3 amino acids: CASRPGVGTEAFF. As DNA, the CDR3 is TGTGCCAGTAGGCCCGGGGTCGGGACTGAAGCTTTCTTT.

V gene TRBV5-8 combines with J gene TRBJ2-1; the match to TRBD1 covers 7 bases. The CDR3 totals 15 residues. CDR1 is SGHTS and CDR2 is YDEGEE in the germline V gene. Losses at the gene ends were 4 bases for V and 4 bases for J; bases not matched to a gene: 8. CDR3 bases: TGTGCCAGCAGCCGAGACAGGGTTAGATACAATGAGCAGTTCTTC. Its protein product is CASSRDRVRYNEQFF. The full variable domain, its missing parts supplied by reference TRBV5-8 and TRBJ2-1, is EAGVTQSPTHLIKTRGQQATLRCSPISGHTSVYWYQQALGLGLQFLLWYDEGEERNRGNFPPRFSGRQFPNYSSELNVNALELEDSALYLCASSRDRVRYNEQFFGPGTRLTVL.

This clone showed up just a few times. This chain uses TRBV6-6 with TRBJ1-4; maybe TRBD1 (5 bases). V shed 0 bases and J shed 5 bases, with 10 bases lying between them. The CDR3 has 15 residues. From germline, CDR1 is MNHNY and CDR2 SVGAGI (reference sequence). The CDR3, as DNA: TGTGCCAGCAGTTACTCAAGGGGAAAGAATGAAAAACTGTTTTTT. As protein: CASSYSRGKNEKLFF.

The rearrangement links TRBV5-1 to TRBJ1-4; tentative D call: TRBD1 (5 bases). The germline gives CDR1 SGHRS, CDR2 YFSETQ. V was pared by 4 bases and J by 5 bases, with 9 bases between. The CDR3 is 13 amino acids. This CDR3 is CASSGGANEKLFF. The CDR3 DNA is TGCGCCAGCAGCGGCGGGGCAAATGAAAAACTGTTTTTT.

The chain recombines TRBV6-1 with TRBJ1-2; 7 nucleotides align to TRBD1. The V and J ends lost 2 bases and 3 bases, in that order; junction bases with no gene match: 6. The CDR3 consists of 15 residues. The V gene's germline CDR1 is MNHNS and CDR2 SASEGT. In DNA form, the CDR3 reads TGTGCCAGCAGTGAATTTTACAGGGGAGACTATGGCTACACCTTC. Translating it yields CASSEFYRGDYGYTF.

This chain joins TRBV29-1 and TRBJ1-5; 9 bases map to TRBD1. The germline V gene encodes CDR1 SQVTM and CDR2 ANQGSEA. The CDR3 consists of 12 residues. Losses at the gene ends were 6 bases for V and 6 bases for J; bases not matched to a gene: 3. CDR3 DNA sequence: TGCAGCGTGGGACAGGGAGGTCAGCCCCAGCATTTT. As protein: CSVGQGGQPQHF.

This chain uses TRBV30 with TRBJ2-1; a possible D gene is TRBD2 (6 bases). This CDR3 is built from 12 residues. From germline, CDR1 is GTSNPN and CDR2 SVGIG (reference sequence). V was shortened by 5 bases and J by 7 bases, with 12 bases between the two germline ends. The DNA for the CDR3 is TGTGCCTGGGGCAGGGCGGGGAATGAGCAGTTCTTC. Its translation: CAWGRAGNEQFF.

V and J are TRBV5-1 and TRBJ2-5; no definite D call. Trimming pared 0 bases from V and 5 bases from J, leaving 5 bases between. This CDR3 is 12 amino acids long. CDR1 and CDR2 from the germline V gene are SGHRS and YFSETQ. The CDR3 DNA reads as TGCGCCAGCAGCTTGGCCCGGGAGACCCAGTACTTC. Its protein is CASSLARETQYF.

This clone was observed a few times. The chain has TRBV19 and TRBJ1-5; D is perhaps TRBD1 (5 bases). The CDR3 has 13 residues. Per the germline V gene, CDR1 is LNHDA and CDR2 is SQIVND (reference sequence). The germline V and J ends were trimmed by 8 bases and 9 bases, with 17 bases remaining between them. The CDR3 region is CASALPGLAPQHF. CDR3 nucleotide sequence: TGTGCCAGTGCCCTCCCGGGACTCGCGCCCCAGCATTTT.